This T cell receptor beta chain was captured by sequencing in a study of beta chain features in type 1 diabetes. cDNA synthesis used the whole RNA isolate, giving expressed TCRB sequences. Repertoires were generated with immunoSEQ multiplex PCR, while TCRdb's copy carries only in-frame clones and drops some. Of under 350,000 clones detected, roughly an eighth appear once; the ten largest clones hold approximately 0.015%. Only one count was recorded for this clone. Its cognate antigen is unknown. The study, taken as a whole, reports: A moderate, significant TCRB CDR3 shortening appeared in type 1 diabetes across four CD4+ subsets.

Per germline, CDR1 MRHNA and CDR2 SNTAGT. The CDR3 sequence is 12 residues long. Trimming stripped 4 bases from V and 5 bases from J, with 8 bases between. This chain connects TRBV6-4 to TRBJ2-5; D is perhaps TRBD2 (5 bases). The origin of this receptor is a man aged 25 to 45 with type 1 diabetes. Material: naive CD4+ T cells from blood. CDR3 region: CASSGTRETQYF. The CDR3 DNA reads as TGTGCCAGCAGTGGAACTAGGGAGACCCAGTACTTC.